This entry lists 23 T cell receptor beta chains sequenced from one sample in a study of somatic mutations in cytotoxic T cells in rheumatoid arthritis. Using immunoSEQ multiplex PCR, the repertoire was profiled, and TCRdb retains in-frame clones only, with some absent. The data contain about 14,000 clones, around 70% of them singletons. The sequencing sample was made of CD8+ T cells sorted from blood. These receptors came from an adult with rheumatoid arthritis.

This chain joins TRBV4-1 and TRBJ1-2, with a possible D match to TRBD1 (5 bases). CDR1 MGHRA and CDR2 YSYEKL come from the germline V gene. Trimming took 3 bases from V and 6 from J, leaving 14 bases between them. CDR3 length equals 14 residues. The CDR3: CASSHEGLSDGYTF. The CDR3 DNA reads TGCGCCAGCAGCCACGAGGGGTTGTCTGATGGCTACACCTTC.

This chain joins TRBV9 and TRBJ1-5; D is possibly TRBD1 (5 bases). CDR3 size: 15 residues. Germline V lookup: CDR1 SGDLS, CDR2 YYNGEE. V was cut by 0 bases and J by 3 bases, with 10 bases left in between. CDR3 sequence reads: CASSVDAGNNQPQHF. In nucleotides, the CDR3 is TGTGCCAGCAGCGTAGACGCAGGGAACAATCAGCCCCAGCATTTT. The variable domain in full, with the rest retrieved from reference TRBV9 and TRBJ1-5, is DSGVTQTPKHLITATGQRVTLRCSPRSGDLSVYWYQQSLDQGLQFLIQYYNGEERAKGNILERFSAQQFPDLHSELNLSSLELGDSALYFCASSVDAGNNQPQHFGDGTRLSIL.

The rearrangement uses TRBV28 and TRBJ1-5, with D unclear. CDR1 and CDR2 (germline): MDHEN, SYDVKM. The CDR3 extends over 13 amino acids. Trimming cost V 2 bases and J 3 bases, with 5 bases left between them. The CDR3 DNA follows: TGTGCCAGCAGTTTACGGCCCAATCAGCCCCAGCATTTT. As protein: CASSLRPNQPQHF.

The genes are TRBV28 and TRBJ2-7, with 7 bases that match TRBD2. The CDR3 has 12 amino acids. Per the germline V gene, CDR1 is MDHEN and CDR2 is SYDVKM. For the CDR3, the DNA is TGTACCTGCGGGGGAAACGAGGACGAGCAGTACTTC. This encodes CTCGGNEDEQYF.

This clone has only one observation. The J gene is TRBJ2-1, the V gene TRBV5-5; the D gene is possibly TRBD1 (5 bases). Trimming shortened V by 4 bases and J by 5 bases, and 10 bases separated the two germline ends. Germline CDR1 and CDR2: SGHKS and YYEKEE (reference sequence). There are 13 residues in the CDR3. The CDR3 loop is CASSLTGNNEQFF. CDR3 DNA sequence: TGTGCCAGCAGCCTAACAGGAAACAATGAGCAGTTCTTC.

The chain combines TRBV27 with TRBJ2-1, with 11 bases identical to TRBD2. The CDR3 extends over 15 amino acids. J lost 6 bases, V lost 4 bases, and 5 bases had no gene match. Germline loops: CDR1 MNHEY, CDR2 SMNVEV (reference sequence). In DNA, the CDR3 is TGTGCCAGCAGTTACACTAGCGGGGGACCCAATGAGCAGTTCTTC. The encoded protein is CASSYTSGGPNEQFF.

The gene calls are TRBV28 and TRBJ1-5; D perhaps matches TRBD1 (6 bases). V shed 5 bases and J shed 10 bases, with 21 bases lying between them. CDR1 and CDR2 (germline): MDHEN, SYDVKM. This CDR3 contains 15 residues. The CDR3 bases are TGTGCCAGCAGTCCCCAAGCCGACAGGATTAGTCCCCAGCATTTT. Protein product: CASSPQADRISPQHF.

J is TRBJ2-2 and V is TRBV10-1; no clear D. The CDR3 loop spans 13 amino acids. Looked up from germline, CDR1 is WNHNN and CDR2 is SYGVQD (reference sequence). The ends were cut back, 0 bases at V and 5 bases at J, with 4 bases in the middle. The CDR3 coding sequence is TGCGCCAGCAGTGAGTCTATAACCGGGGAGCTGTTTTTT. This codes for CASSESITGELFF.

The rearrangement joins TRBV30 to TRBJ1-1; D gene uncertain. This CDR3 has 12 residues. Germline loops: CDR1 GTSNPN, CDR2 SVGIG (reference sequence). The V gene lost 4 bases and the J gene lost 7 bases, with 13 bases spanning the gap. DNA of the CDR3: TGTGCCTGGATACTCTGGGGTGATGAAGCTTTCTTT. Its translation is CAWILWGDEAFF.

This clone appeared a few times. V gene TRBV30 combines with J gene TRBJ1-5; D not certain. V gave up 1 base and J gave up 0 bases, with 10 bases separating them. The CDR3 is made up of 15 amino acids. Germline values: CDR1 GTSNPN, CDR2 SVGIG (reference sequence). The CDR3 coding sequence is TGTGCCTGGAGTGAGGCAGTCCATAGCAATCAGCCCCAGCATTTT. This encodes CAWSEAVHSNQPQHF. Complete variable domain (other parts from reference TRBV30 and TRBJ1-5): SQTIHQWPATLVQPVGSPLSLECTVEGTSNPNLYWYRQAAGRGLQLLFYSVGIGQISSEVPQNLSASRPQDRQFILSSKKLLLSDSGFYLCAWSEAVHSNQPQHFGDGTRLSIL.

This clone has only one observation. V and J are TRBV6-5 and TRBJ2-7; 7 positions agree with TRBD1. Germline V CDR1 and CDR2: MNHEY, SVGAGI. CDR3 length: 15 amino acids. Losses at the gene ends were 5 bases for V and 2 bases for J; bases not matched to a gene: 9. The CDR3 DNA reads TGTGCCAGCAGTCCCGGGGCAGGGGGTACCTACGAGCAGTACTTC. As protein: CASSPGAGGTYEQYF.

The V gene is TRBV27, the J gene TRBJ1-5; D might be TRBD1 (5 bases). The CDR3 extends over 14 amino acids. Per germline, CDR1 MNHEY and CDR2 SMNVEV (reference sequence). With 8 bases removed from V and 9 bases from J, the gap between germline ends came to 20 bases. The CDR3 sequence: CASSEEWGPWPQHF. DNA of the CDR3: TGTGCCAGCTCTGAGGAGTGGGGACCTTGGCCCCAGCATTTT.

The chain combines TRBV19 with TRBJ2-7, with 10 bases lining up with TRBD2. In germline, CDR1 is LNHDA, CDR2 SQIVND (reference sequence). V lost 5 bases to trimming and J lost 0 bases; unmatched junction nucleotides: 4. CDR3 length: 15 amino acids. In DNA, the CDR3 is TGTGCCAGTAGTTTTAGCGGGGGGCGCTCCTACGAGCAGTACTTC. Its protein product is CASSFSGGRSYEQYF. Full variable domain (outside the CDR3, taken from reference TRBV19 and TRBJ2-7): DGGITQSPKYLFRKEGQNVTLSCEQNLNHDAMYWYRQDPGQGLRLIYYSQIVNDFQKGDIAEGYSVSREKKESFPLTVTSAQKNPTAFYLCASSFSGGRSYEQYFGPGTRLTVT.

This clone was found a few times. This chain connects TRBV6-5 to TRBJ1-1; 7 bases are shared with TRBD1. Trimming cost V 6 bases and J 5 bases; bases outside gene matches: 9. The CDR3 contains 14 residues. Germline CDR1 and CDR2: MNHEY and SVGAGI. The DNA for the CDR3 is TGTGCCAGCAGGTTCCGACAGGGTCTAACTGAAGCTTTCTTT. Its protein product is CASRFRQGLTEAFF.

This clone was detected once. The rearrangement links TRBV10-1 to TRBJ1-1; D unclear. V was cut by 8 bases and J by 4 bases, with 8 bases left in between. This CDR3 has 11 amino acids. Germline values: CDR1 WNHNN, CDR2 SYGVQD (reference sequence). The CDR3 reads CASPRCTEAFF. The DNA for the CDR3 is TGCGCCAGCCCGCGGTGCACTGAAGCTTTCTTT.

This rearrangement joins TRBV7-8 to TRBJ2-7, with 9 positions matching TRBD1. The V gene end was trimmed by 2 bases and the J gene end by 2 bases; junction bases not matched to a gene: 1. CDR3 size: 14 residues. Germline values: CDR1 SGHVS, CDR2 FQNEAQ. The CDR3 DNA reads as TGTGCCAGCAGCTTAACAGGGGGCACCTACGAGCAGTACTTC. It encodes CASSLTGGTYEQYF.

CDR3 region: CASSQGDRSYEQYF. The CDR3 bases are TGTGCCAGCAGCCAAGGGGACCGCTCCTACGAGCAGTACTTC. This chain links TRBV13 with TRBJ2-7; D could derive from TRBD1 or TRBD2 (5 bases each). Germline V gives CDR1 PRHDT, CDR2 FYEKMQ (reference sequence). Trimming pared 5 bases from V and 0 bases from J, leaving 11 bases between. This CDR3 is built from 14 residues.

The chain employs TRBV7-6 and TRBJ1-5, with TRBD1 matching 7 bases. CDR3 length equals 14 residues. Losses at the gene ends were 5 bases for V and 1 base for J; bases not matched to a gene: 2. Germline CDR1 SGHVS, CDR2 FNYEAQ. CDR3 region: CASSQGGSNQPQHF. In nucleotides, the CDR3 is TGTGCCAGCAGCCAAGGGGGCAGCAATCAGCCCCAGCATTTT.

This clone was recorded only once. The V gene is TRBV14, the J gene TRBJ2-2, with D tentatively TRBD1 (6 bases). Germline-derived CDR1 and CDR2 are SGHDN and FVKESK. The V end was cut by 2 bases, the J end by 6 bases, with 16 bases between. The CDR3 is made up of 16 amino acids. CDR3 sequence (DNA): TGTGCCAGCAGCCAATGGCATAGACAGGAGGCCGGGGAGCTGTTTTTT. Translated: CASSQWHRQEAGELFF.

V is TRBV7-9 and J is TRBJ1-4; D remains ambiguous. CDR1 and CDR2 from the germline V gene are SEHNR and FQNEAQ (reference sequence). V lost 5 bases and J 4 bases, leaving 20 bases between the germline ends. This CDR3 is 17 amino acids long. The CDR3 is CASSAMQLQSHNEKLFF. The CDR3 DNA follows: TGTGCCAGCAGCGCCATGCAACTACAGAGCCATAATGAAAAACTGTTTTTT.

The sample holds one count of this clone. This chain links TRBV19 with TRBJ2-3; D is possibly TRBD1 (5 bases). The CDR3 runs 19 residues. CDR1 and CDR2 (germline): LNHDA, SQIVND (reference sequence). The V gene lost 8 bases and the J gene lost 0 bases, with 27 bases spanning the gap. The CDR3: CASPPGHRSGGGSTDTQYF. In nucleotides, the CDR3 is TGTGCCAGTCCACCAGGGCACAGGTCAGGTGGTGGGAGCACAGATACGCAGTATTTT.

J is TRBJ1-1 and V is TRBV6-6; the D is unclear. The CDR3 extends over 10 amino acids. Deletions cut 6 bases from V and 8 bases from J, with 7 bases between. Germline CDR1 reads MNHNY; CDR2 reads SVGAGI (reference sequence). The CDR3, as DNA: TGTGCCAGCAGGGGGAACGAAGCTTTCTTT. Translating it yields CASRGNEAFF.

The V and J genes are TRBV27 and TRBJ2-7, with a possible D match to TRBD2 (7 bases). CDR1 and CDR2 (germline): MNHEY, SMNVEV (reference sequence). The CDR3 spans 12 residues. V was clipped by 8 bases and J by 6 bases, with 14 bases between them. The CDR3 reads CASRWGGGEQYF. The DNA for the CDR3 is TGTGCCAGCCGGTGGGGGGGCGGCGAGCAGTACTTC.